These 11 T cell receptor beta chains came from one sample sequenced in a study of neurological immune-mediated disorders. TCRdb re-analysed the 5' RACE reads in MiXCR, keeping a single row per CDR3 protein. The sample yields about 25,000 distinct CDR3 sequences, roughly 12% seen once. Source material: PBMCs. These receptors were taken from a woman aged 40 to 49 with HTLV-1-associated myelopathy (HAM/TSP).

This clonotype was counted many times. The chain joins TRBV5-1 to TRBJ2-5, with 7 bases that match TRBD1. J lost 5 bases, V lost 0 bases, and 10 bases had no gene match. This CDR3 comprises 16 residues. Per germline, CDR1 SGHRS and CDR2 YFSETQ. CDR3 nucleotides: TGCGCCAGCAGCTTGGGGGTTTTAGGGGGCGGTGAGACCCAGTACTTC. Amino acid sequence: CASSLGVLGGGETQYF.

This clonotype was recorded at least ten times. This chain joins TRBV5-1 and TRBJ2-7, with unresolved D. The CDR3 loop spans 13 amino acids. Germline CDR1 SGHRS, CDR2 YFSETQ. V was clipped by 4 bases and J by 3 bases, with 11 bases between them. The CDR3 DNA is TGCGCCAGCAGCGAGGCCGCAGTCTACGAGCAGTACTTC. The encoded protein is CASSEAAVYEQYF.

This clonotype occurred many times. J is TRBJ2-5 and V is TRBV5-1; TRBD2 agrees at 7 bases. This CDR3 region has 18 residues. Germline CDR1 reads SGHRS; CDR2 reads YFSETQ. Losses at the gene ends were 2 bases for V and 1 base for J; bases not matched to a gene: 14. The chain's CDR3 is CASSLTPKRSGPQETQYF. CDR3 nucleotide sequence: TGCGCCAGCAGCTTAACCCCGAAACGTAGCGGGCCCCAAGAGACCCAGTACTTC. The complete variable domain, with remaining parts taken from reference TRBV5-1 and TRBJ2-5, reads KAGVTQTPRYLIKTRGQQVTLSCSPISGHRSVSWYQQTPGQGLQFLFEYFSETQRNKGNFPGRFSGRQFSNSRSEMNVSTLELGDSALYLCASSLTPKRSGPQETQYFGPGTRLLVL.

This clonotype was seen repeatedly, ten times or more. This chain links TRBV5-1 with TRBJ2-2; D may be TRBD1 or TRBD2 (5 bases each). This CDR3 has 16 residues. Trimming stripped 6 bases from V and 4 bases from J, with 19 bases between. CDR1 is SGHRS, CDR2 YFSETQ, per germline. CDR3 residues: CASTWGTGASTGELFF. CDR3 in DNA: TGCGCCAGCACCTGGGGGACGGGTGCGAGCACCGGGGAGCTGTTTTTT.

This clonotype was seen at least ten times. J is TRBJ2-3 and V is TRBV12-3 or TRBV12-4, with TRBD2 identical over 7 bases. Trimming cost V 2 bases and J 2 bases; bases outside gene matches: 1. CDR3 length: 14 amino acids. Here the CDR3 DNA reads TGTGCCAGCAGTTTAACTAGCGTCACAGATACGCAGTATTTT. It translates to CASSLTSVTDTQYF.

This clonotype ranks as medium-sized (0.01 to 0.1%). For the CDR3, the DNA is TGCAGTGCTAGAGGGGAGAGCCTAAAGGCTCCCCATGAGCAGTTCTTC. As protein: CSARGESLKAPHEQFF. V is TRBV20-1 and J is TRBJ2-1, with D perhaps TRBD2 (5 bases). The CDR3 extends over 16 amino acids. Between the trimmed V and J ends, which lost 1 base and 8 bases, there was a span of 21 bases. Per germline, CDR1 DFQATT and CDR2 SNEGSKA (reference sequence).

This clonotype was seen repeatedly, ten times or more. The rearrangement uses TRBV5-1 and TRBJ2-5; D ambiguous. Trimming pared 0 bases from V and 5 bases from J, leaving 11 bases between. Germline assignment: CDR1 SGHRS and CDR2 YFSETQ. The CDR3 consists of 14 residues. The CDR3, as DNA: TGCGCCAGCAGCTTGGAGACTCCCCCGGAGACCCAGTACTTC. It specifies CASSLETPPETQYF.

The chain carries TRBV5-1 and TRBJ2-7, with D perhaps matching TRBD1 or TRBD2 (5 bases each). Trimming stripped 0 bases from V and 2 bases from J, with 9 bases between. The CDR3 contains 14 residues. Germline-derived CDR1 and CDR2 are SGHRS and YFSETQ. The CDR3 DNA sequence: TGCGCCAGCAGCTTGGACGGGGCCACCTACGAGCAGTACTTC. It encodes CASSLDGATYEQYF.

By share, this clonotype ranks as medium-sized (0.01 to 0.1%). The V gene is TRBV12-3 or TRBV12-4, the J gene TRBJ2-3; 8 positions match TRBD2. This CDR3 is 12 amino acids long. With 6 bases clipped from V and 8 bases from J, the junction kept 4 bases outside the gene matches. CDR3: CASSPGGATQYF. The CDR3 bases are TGTGCCAGCAGCCCCGGGGGGGCTACGCAGTATTTT.

The sample holds a few counts of this clonotype. The chain joins TRBV2 to TRBJ2-3, with 7 bases identical to TRBD2. The germline V gene has CDR1 SNHLY and CDR2 FYNNEI. With 8 bases clipped from V and 5 bases from J, the junction kept 13 bases outside the gene matches. The CDR3 has 15 residues. The CDR3 spells CASQPGTILRDTQYF. For the CDR3, the DNA is TGTGCCAGCCAGCCCGGGACTATTCTAAGAGATACGCAGTATTTT. The whole variable domain, filled in from reference TRBV2 and TRBJ2-3, reads EPEVTQTPSHQVTQMGQEVILRCVPISNHLYFYWYRQILGQKVEFLVSFYNNEISEKSEIFDDQFSVERPDGSNFTLKIRSTKLEDSAMYFCASQPGTILRDTQYFGPGTRLTVL.

Many counts were recorded for this clonotype. J is TRBJ1-1 and V is TRBV5-1; 8 nucleotides line up with TRBD1. The CDR3 spans 14 residues. The trim removed 4 bases at V and 4 bases at J, leaving 6 bases unmatched. In germline, CDR1 is SGHRS, CDR2 YFSETQ. The CDR3 coding sequence is TGCGCCAGCAGCATAACAGGGGGTGTCACTGAAGCTTTCTTT. It translates to CASSITGGVTEAFF.